This T cell receptor (beta chain) was observed in a study of T cell responses to AZD1222 COVID-19 vaccine. CDR3 length: 15 amino acids. The germline gives CDR1 MRHNA, CDR2 SNTAGT. The V end was cut by 3 bases, the J end by 7 bases, with 15 bases between. Generated by immunoSEQ multiplex PCR, the TCRdb table keeps only in-frame clones and is missing some. The sample consists of around 120,000 clones, nearly 90% of them appearing once. The sequence was obtained from an adult who received the AZD1222 COVID-19 vaccine. This specimen was peripheral blood, taken 28 days after the second AZD1222 dose. This rearrangement joins TRBV6-4 to TRBJ1-4, with D possibly matching TRBD1 (6 bases). The CDR3: CASSEQGRGGEKLFF. The CDR3 DNA is TGTGCCAGCAGTGAGCAGGGCAGGGGAGGTGAAAAACTGTTTTTT.